This note documents a single T cell receptor beta chain sequence. This sample is part of a study of blood T cell repertoires in COVID-19. Study-wide context: Spain, Italy and the United States supplied samples that represented acute and convalescent COVID-19. Sample material is recorded as cDNA or gDNA derived from T cells, B-cell-depleted T cells, or PBMCs.

As processed by the authors: Cell counts per sample came from amplifying reference gene primers. Only in-frame clones appear in the TCRdb table, and some are missing; sequencing was by immunoSEQ multiplex PCR. V, J and clone size were drawn from that table, and D and trimming were deduced from the DNA. The sample contains just under 300,000 clones, around nine tenths of which appear only once. Germline V gene data show CDR1 as SQVTM and CDR2 as ANQGSEA. V lost 3 bases and J lost 2, with 15 bases in between. The CDR3 loop spans 15 amino acids. The rearrangement links TRBV29-1 to TRBJ2-3; D is possibly TRBD1 (6 bases). The clonotype was recovered from a man in his 70s with acute or convalescent COVID-19. The sequencing sample was made of peripheral blood. The CDR3 DNA is TGCAGCGTTGAGACCAGGGGTCTTTACACAGATACGCAGTATTTT. Translating gives CSVETRGLYTDTQYF.